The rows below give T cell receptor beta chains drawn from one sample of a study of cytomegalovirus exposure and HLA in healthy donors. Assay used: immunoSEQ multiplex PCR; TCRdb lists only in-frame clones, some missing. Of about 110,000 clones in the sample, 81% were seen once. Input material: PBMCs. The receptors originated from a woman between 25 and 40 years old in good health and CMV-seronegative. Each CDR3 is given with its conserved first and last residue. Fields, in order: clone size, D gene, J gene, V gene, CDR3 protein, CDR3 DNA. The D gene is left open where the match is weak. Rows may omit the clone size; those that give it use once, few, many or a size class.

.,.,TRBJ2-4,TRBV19,CASSIDHEAGNIQYF,TGTGCCAGTAGTATCGACCACGAAGCGGGAAACATTCAGTACTTC
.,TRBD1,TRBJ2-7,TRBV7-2,CASSRRDRGGEQYF,TGTGCCAGCAGCCGGCGGGACAGGGGCGGCGAGCAGTACTTC
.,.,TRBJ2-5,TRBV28,CASSLRGRETQYF,TGTGCCAGCAGTTTAAGAGGGAGGGAGACCCAGTACTTC
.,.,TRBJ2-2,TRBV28,CASSQEQNTGELFF,TGTGCCAGCAGTCAAGAACAGAACACCGGGGAGCTGTTTTTT
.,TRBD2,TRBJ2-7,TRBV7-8,CASSLVPPGLEAYEQYF,TGTGCCAGCAGCTTAGTTCCCCCGGGACTAGAAGCATACGAGCAGTACTTC
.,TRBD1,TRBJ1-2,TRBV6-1,CASSDLEKTGAYGYTF,TGTGCCAGCAGTGACTTGGAAAAGACAGGGGCCTATGGCTACACCTTC
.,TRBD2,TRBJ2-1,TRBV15,CATSRDPGSGRESYNEQFF,TGTGCCACCAGCAGAGATCCCGGTAGCGGGAGGGAATCCTACAATGAGCAGTTCTTC
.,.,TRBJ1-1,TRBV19,CASRVMVKANTEAFF,TGTGCCAGTAGAGTAATGGTAAAAGCGAACACTGAAGCTTTCTTT
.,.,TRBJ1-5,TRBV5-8,CASSKRSQPQHF,TGTGCCAGCAGCAAGAGAAGTCAGCCCCAGCATTTT
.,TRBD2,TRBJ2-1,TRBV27,CASSLKGTISYNEQFF,TGTGCCAGCAGTTTAAAGGGGACTATCTCCTACAATGAGCAGTTCTTC
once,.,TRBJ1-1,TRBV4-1,CASSQRQNGVEVFEAFF,TGCGCCAGCAGCCAGAGACAGAATGGGGTGGAAGTATTTGAAGCTTTCTTT